This T cell receptor (beta chain) was found in a study of Graves' ophthalmopathy and Graves' hyperthyroidism (dated by TCRdb to 2016 to 2018). About the study as a whole: A patient counted as having stable hyperthyroidism if there was no progression to ophthalmopathy within 18 months of follow-up. TCR beta repertoire signatures were used to distinguish Graves' ophthalmopathy from Graves' hyperthyroidism and to predict progression to ophthalmopathy. In total, 135 blood samples were TCR-sequenced: under 45 ophthalmopathy, some 75 hyperthyroidism and around 17 hyperthyroidism-to-ophthalmopathy patients. A discovery set of 100 patients (about 45 ophthalmopathy, 55 to 60 stable hyperthyroidism) was enrolled to explore V-J signatures distinguishing ophthalmopathy from hyperthyroidism. The independent validation cohort included some 19 hyperthyroidism patients plus 17 patients who later progressed from hyperthyroidism to ophthalmopathy. In about six hyperthyroidism patients, the T-cell repertoires found in thyroid tissue were compared with those found in blood. After sampling, hyperthyroidism patients received methimazole starting at 30 mg daily, and ophthalmopathy patients received high-dose intravenous methylprednisolone. Study-level results and caveats: Sample size was not predetermined statistically, and investigators were not blinded to group allocation. Among expanded thyroid clonotypes with frequency above 0.001, most also showed up in blood, which suggests that blood repertoires may reflect the thyroid immune response. In cross-validation, the 13-signature model distinguished ophthalmopathy from stable hyperthyroidism with more than 85% sensitivity and over 81% specificity, while in the test set the corresponding values were roughly 80% and 75%. In validation, the model predicted ophthalmopathy progression with over 60% sensitivity and roughly 72% specificity; some 13 predicted patients were CT-confirmed with GO in a median of approximately 6.5 months.

Of note for this clonotype: Its specific antigen is unknown. The sample holds no much larger clone one base away, and base qualities are not on file.

For repertoire sequencing, TCR beta CDR3 regions were amplified from RNA transcripts. HTBI primers and the Qiagen OneStep RT-PCR kit were used in a first-round RT-PCR, which was followed by a second-round multiplex PCR, size selection and purification. The libraries underwent paired-end sequencing with 100 bp reads on an Illumina HiSeq2000. As for how the authors treated the data: SOAPnuke was used to process the reads, throwing out any read that had adapters, had uncalled bases, had a mean Phred below 15, or lacked an exact constant-primer or identifier match. COPE v1.2.5 was used to merge the high-quality paired reads. Clonotypes were defined as unique nucleotide sequences and were aligned to IMGT TRB V, D and J references using MiTCR v1.1. The analysis was limited to V-J combinations with a frequency above 0.0001, which together covered 99.2% of the repertoires. For each V-J combination, a TCR clonal expansion and chaos score was defined as the ratio of F50 clonal expansion to chaos observed in the TCRdist matrix. Welch's t-statistics and random forest were used to reduce the features to 10 to 15 V-J combinations, which were then used as input to a naive Bayes classifier. The Morisita-Horn index was used to measure how similar the thyroid and blood repertoires were. TCRdb trimmed the raw reads at Q25, called clones with MiXCR and kept productive beta chains. Every CDR3 protein is listed once, alongside the most common genes and DNA of its rows. The authors' filters were not applied to this entry. The sample yields about 1.2 million distinct CDR3 sequences; 35% to 45% were counted once. The ten biggest clones cover approximately 12% of the sample.

Hyperthyroidism patients were newly diagnosed, were aged 18 to 65 years, and had a disease duration under 2 months. Anyone with other autoimmune diseases, uncontrolled infections, pregnancy or lactation was excluded from the study. Clinical symptoms, serum thyroxine, TRAb, thyroid ultrasound and orbital computed tomography were used for diagnosis. Total RNA was extracted using Trizol reagent, and RNA quality was checked on an Agilent 2100 Bioanalyzer. The sequence derives from an adult man with Graves' hyperthyroidism. The sequenced sample consisted of peripheral blood or thyroid tissue (not recorded which).

The DNA reads as follows: TGTGCCAGCAGCCACTTGGGACAGAACCTGTTTTTT. It encodes CASSHLGQNLFF. The receptor chain draws on TRBV12-3 or TRBV12-4 and TRBJ1-4; 7 middle bases align to TRBD1. The CDR3 has 12 amino acids, counting the end cysteine and phenylalanine. Just the 36-base CDR3 DNA is kept, in frame starting at base 1. V is cut back by 6 bases and J by 14 bases, with 9 bases in the junction unmatched.